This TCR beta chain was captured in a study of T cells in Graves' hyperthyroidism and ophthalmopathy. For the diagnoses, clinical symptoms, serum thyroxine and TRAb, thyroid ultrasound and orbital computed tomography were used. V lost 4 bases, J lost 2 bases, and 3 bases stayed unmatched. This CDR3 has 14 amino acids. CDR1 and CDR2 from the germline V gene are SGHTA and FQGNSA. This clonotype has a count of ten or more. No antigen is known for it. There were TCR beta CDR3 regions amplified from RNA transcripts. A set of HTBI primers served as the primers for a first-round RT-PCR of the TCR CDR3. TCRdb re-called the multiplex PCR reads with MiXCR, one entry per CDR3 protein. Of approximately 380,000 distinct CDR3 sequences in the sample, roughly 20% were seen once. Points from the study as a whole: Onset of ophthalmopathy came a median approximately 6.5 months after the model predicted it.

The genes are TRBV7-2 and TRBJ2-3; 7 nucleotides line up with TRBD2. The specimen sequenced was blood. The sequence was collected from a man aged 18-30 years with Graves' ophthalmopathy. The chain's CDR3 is CASSSGLTTDTQYF. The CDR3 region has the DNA TGTGCCAGCAGCTCGGGACTAACCACAGATACGCAGTATTTT.